Listed below are T cell receptor beta chains from one sample, sequenced in a study of T cell responses to AZD1222 COVID-19 vaccine. The protocol was immunoSEQ multiplex PCR, while the TCRdb copy is restricted to in-frame clones and leaves out a portion. Of 170,000 or so clones in the sample, approximately 90% are singletons; the top ten hold about 1.6%. The starting material was peripheral blood, obtained on day 0 of AZD1222 vaccination. The receptors stem from an adult in good health. The CDR3 runs from the conserved cysteine through the conserved F or W. A D gene is named only where the DNA matches it firmly. Some rows have no size entry. The others give once, few or many, or a class for an expanded clone.

j_call,d_call,v_call,clone_size,cdr3_nt,cdr3_aa
TRBJ2-7,NA,TRBV7-9,NA,TGTGCCAACGGACAGTCCACCTACGAGCAGTACTTC,CANGQSTYEQYF
TRBJ1-1,NA,TRBV24-1,NA,TGTGCCACCAGTGACCCGCGGCAGGGGCCCACTGAAGCTTTCTTT,CATSDPRQGPTEAFF
TRBJ1-1,NA,TRBV7-3,NA,TGTGCCAGCAGCTTAAGTCCGTTAGGGCAGATCGCGACTGAAGCTTTCTTT,CASSLSPLGQIATEAFF
TRBJ1-2,TRBD1,TRBV3-1/TRBV3-2,NA,TGTGCCAGCAGCACTCGGACAGGGGAAGGCTACACCTTC,CASSTRTGEGYTF
TRBJ2-2,TRBD2,TRBV6-2/TRBV6-3,NA,TGTGCCAGCAGTTTTCGCCTAGCGGAGGTATGGACCGGGGAGCTGTTTTTT,CASSFRLAEVWTGELFF
TRBJ2-1,TRBD1,TRBV6-4,NA,TGTGCCAGCAGTGATCCCGGGACAGGGAACAATGAGCAGTTCTTC,CASSDPGTGNNEQFF
TRBJ1-2,NA,TRBV18,NA,TGTGCCAGCTCACCGACTTCTGGGGTAGAGGAGTATGGCTACACCTTC,CASSPTSGVEEYGYTF
TRBJ1-1,TRBD1,TRBV28,NA,TGTGCCAGCAGTTTCCCCGGGACAGGGGATCACACTGAAGCTTTCTTT,CASSFPGTGDHTEAFF
TRBJ1-4,NA,TRBV9,once,TGTGCCAGCAGCGATACACTCCGGGACGGGGCTAATGAAAAACTGTTTTTT,CASSDTLRDGANEKLFF
TRBJ2-1,NA,TRBV28,NA,TGTGCCACCGTGCCCTGGTCCTACAATGAGCAGTTCTTC,CATVPWSYNEQFF
TRBJ1-5,NA,TRBV28,once,TGTGCCAGCGGGTTATCCAGGGACAATCAGCCCCAGCATTTT,CASGLSRDNQPQHF
TRBJ1-1,NA,TRBV18,few,TGTGCCAGCTCTTCAGGGGATGAAGCTTTCTTT,CASSSGDEAFF
TRBJ1-2,NA,TRBV6-5,NA,TGTGCCAGCGGCAGGGCCCCGGACGACTATGGCTACACCTTC,CASGRAPDDYGYTF
TRBJ1-6,TRBD1,TRBV7-2,NA,TGTGCCAGCAGCTTAGCGGGACAGGGGGCAAATTCACCCCTCCACTTT,CASSLAGQGANSPLHF
TRBJ2-7,NA,TRBV7-9,once,TGTGCCAGCAGCTTAACTACCTACGAGCAGTACTTC,CASSLTTYEQYF
TRBJ2-7,NA,TRBV28,once,TGTGCCAGCAGTTTAATAGTAAGAAACGAGCAGTACTTC,CASSLIVRNEQYF
TRBJ2-7,TRBD1,TRBV11-2,NA,TGTGCCAGCAGCTATAGGCGGACAGGCTCCTACGAGCAGTACTTC,CASSYRRTGSYEQYF
TRBJ2-5,NA,TRBV5-1,NA,TGCGCCAGCACCCCCGGGGAGACCCAGTACTTC,CASTPGETQYF
TRBJ1-3,NA,TRBV6-6,NA,TGTGCCAGCAGCCAGGGGCTCGGAAACACCATATATTTT,CASSQGLGNTIYF
TRBJ1-1,TRBD1,TRBV12-3/TRBV12-4,NA,TGTGCCAGCCTGGGACAGATGAACACTGAAGCTTTCTTT,CASLGQMNTEAFF
TRBJ1-2,NA,TRBV5-1,NA,TGCGCCAGCAGCTTGGGGGCGGGCTATGGCTACACCTTC,CASSLGAGYGYTF
TRBJ2-5,NA,TRBV14,NA,TGTGCCAGCAGCCGATTAGAAAGACTAGTTGTTGAGACCCAGTACTTC,CASSRLERLVVETQYF
TRBJ2-5,TRBD2,TRBV2,NA,TGTGCCAGCAGTCAGTGGACTAGCGGACAAGAGACCCAGTACTTC,CASSQWTSGQETQYF
TRBJ1-1,NA,TRBV28,NA,TGTGCCAGCAGTGACACCATATTAGGGGTTCGGGCTTTCTTT,CASSDTILGVRAFF
TRBJ2-3,NA,TRBV5-6,NA,TGTGCCCCCGGGAGAGCAAGCACAGATACGCAGTATTTT,CAPGRASTDTQYF
TRBJ1-5,NA,TRBV6-5,NA,TGTGCCAGCAACTCCGACAGGTCGAATCAGCCCCAGCATTTT,CASNSDRSNQPQHF
TRBJ1-2,NA,TRBV28,NA,TGTGCCAGCGAGGTAAACTATGGCTACACCTTC,CASEVNYGYTF
TRBJ1-2,NA,TRBV5-5,NA,TGTGCCAGCAGCCCGGCGGTGGGCAGGGGCTACACCTTC,CASSPAVGRGYTF
TRBJ1-1,TRBD1,TRBV2,NA,TGTGCCCGAACGGGACAGGGGAGGACTGAAGCTTTCTTT,CARTGQGRTEAFF